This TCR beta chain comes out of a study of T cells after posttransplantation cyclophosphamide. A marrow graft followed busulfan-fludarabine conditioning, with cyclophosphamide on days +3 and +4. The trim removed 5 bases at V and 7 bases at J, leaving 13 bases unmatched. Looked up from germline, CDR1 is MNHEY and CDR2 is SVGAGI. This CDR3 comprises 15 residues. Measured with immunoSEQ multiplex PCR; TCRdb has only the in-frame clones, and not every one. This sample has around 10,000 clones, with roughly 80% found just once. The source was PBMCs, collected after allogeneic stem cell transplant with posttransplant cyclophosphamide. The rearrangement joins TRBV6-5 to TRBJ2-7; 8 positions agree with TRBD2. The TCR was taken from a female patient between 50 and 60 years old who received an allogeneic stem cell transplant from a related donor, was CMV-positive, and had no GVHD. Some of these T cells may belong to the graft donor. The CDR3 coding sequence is TGTGCCAGCAGTCCTCGAAACAGCCCGGGGGGGGAGCAGTACTTC. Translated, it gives CASSPRNSPGGEQYF.